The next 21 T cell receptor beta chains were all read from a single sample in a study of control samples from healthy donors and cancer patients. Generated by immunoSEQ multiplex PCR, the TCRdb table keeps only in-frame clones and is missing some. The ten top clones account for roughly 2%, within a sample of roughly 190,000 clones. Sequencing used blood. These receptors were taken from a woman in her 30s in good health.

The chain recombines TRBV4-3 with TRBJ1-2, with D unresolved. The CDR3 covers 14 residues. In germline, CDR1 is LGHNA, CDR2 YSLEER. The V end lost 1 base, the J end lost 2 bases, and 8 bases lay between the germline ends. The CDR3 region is CASSQAAENYGYTF. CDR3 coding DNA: TGCGCCAGCAGCCAAGCGGCGGAAAACTATGGCTACACCTTC.

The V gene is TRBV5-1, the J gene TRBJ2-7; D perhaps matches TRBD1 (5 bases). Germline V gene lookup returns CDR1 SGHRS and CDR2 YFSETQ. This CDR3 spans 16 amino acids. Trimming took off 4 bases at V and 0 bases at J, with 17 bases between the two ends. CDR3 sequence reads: CASSPDPSTVSYEQYF. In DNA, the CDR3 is TGCGCCAGCAGCCCCGACCCATCGACAGTCTCCTACGAGCAGTACTTC.

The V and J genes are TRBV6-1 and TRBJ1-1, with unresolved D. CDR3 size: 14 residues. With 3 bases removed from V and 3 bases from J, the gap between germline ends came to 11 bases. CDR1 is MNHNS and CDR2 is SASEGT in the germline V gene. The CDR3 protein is CASSDFQSYTEAFF. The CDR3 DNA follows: TGTGCCAGCAGTGATTTCCAGTCCTACACTGAAGCTTTCTTT.

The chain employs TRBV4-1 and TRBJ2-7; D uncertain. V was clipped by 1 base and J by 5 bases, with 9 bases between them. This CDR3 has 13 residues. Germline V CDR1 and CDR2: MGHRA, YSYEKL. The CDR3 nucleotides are TGCGCCAGCAGCCAAGGGTTAGTCGACGAGCAGTACTTC. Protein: CASSQGLVDEQYF.

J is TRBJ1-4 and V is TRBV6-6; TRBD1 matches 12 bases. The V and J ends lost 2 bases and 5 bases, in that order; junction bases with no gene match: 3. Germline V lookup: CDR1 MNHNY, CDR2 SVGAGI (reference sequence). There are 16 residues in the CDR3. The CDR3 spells CASSYEGQGANEKLFF. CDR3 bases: TGTGCCAGCAGTTACGAGGGACAGGGGGCCAATGAAAAACTGTTTTTT.

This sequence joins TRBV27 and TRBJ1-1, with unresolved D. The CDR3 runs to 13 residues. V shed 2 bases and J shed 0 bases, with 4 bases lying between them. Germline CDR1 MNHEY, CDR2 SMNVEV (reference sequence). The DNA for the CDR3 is TGTGCCAGCAGTTTAAGTGTGAACACTGAAGCTTTCTTT. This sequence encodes CASSLSVNTEAFF.

CDR3 DNA sequence: TGCGCCAGCAGACCCGGGACAGGCGAGAACACTGAAGCTTTCTTT. Amino acid sequence: CASRPGTGENTEAFF. The chain combines TRBV5-1 with TRBJ1-1; 8 bases match TRBD1. Germline trimming cut 5 bases from V and 1 base from J; bases unmatched to any gene: 7. The CDR3 extends over 15 amino acids. From germline, CDR1 is SGHRS and CDR2 YFSETQ.

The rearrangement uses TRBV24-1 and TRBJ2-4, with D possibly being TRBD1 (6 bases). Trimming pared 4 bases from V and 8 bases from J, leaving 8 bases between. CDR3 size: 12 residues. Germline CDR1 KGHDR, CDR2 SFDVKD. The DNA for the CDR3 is TGTGCCACCAGTGACGACAGGTACATTCAGTACTTC. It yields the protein CATSDDRYIQYF.

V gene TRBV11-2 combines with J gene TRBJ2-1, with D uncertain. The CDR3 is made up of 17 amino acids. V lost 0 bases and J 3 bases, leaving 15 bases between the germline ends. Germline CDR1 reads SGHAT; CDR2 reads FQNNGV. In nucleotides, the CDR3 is TGTGCCAGCAGCTTAGATCCGTCCCTATCCCGCTACAATGAGCAGTTCTTC. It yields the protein CASSLDPSLSRYNEQFF.

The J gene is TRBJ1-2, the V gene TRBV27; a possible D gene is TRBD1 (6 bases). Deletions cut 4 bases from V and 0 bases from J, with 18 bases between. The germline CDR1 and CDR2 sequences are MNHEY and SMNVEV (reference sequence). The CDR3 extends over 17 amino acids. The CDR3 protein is CASSSQGSGDANYGYTF. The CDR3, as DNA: TGTGCCAGCAGTTCACAGGGATCTGGCGACGCTAACTATGGCTACACCTTC.

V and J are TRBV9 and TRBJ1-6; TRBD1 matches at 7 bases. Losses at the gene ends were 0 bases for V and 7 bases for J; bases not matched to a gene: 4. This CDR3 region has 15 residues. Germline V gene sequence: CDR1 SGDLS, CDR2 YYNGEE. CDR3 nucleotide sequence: TGTGCCAGCAGCGTAGTTCCAGGGGGAAATTCACCCCTCCACTTT. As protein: CASSVVPGGNSPLHF. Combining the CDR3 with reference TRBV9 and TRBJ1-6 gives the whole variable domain DSGVTQTPKHLITATGQRVTLRCSPRSGDLSVYWYQQSLDQGLQFLIQYYNGEERAKGNILERFSAQQFPDLHSELNLSSLELGDSALYFCASSVVPGGNSPLHFGNGTRLTVT.

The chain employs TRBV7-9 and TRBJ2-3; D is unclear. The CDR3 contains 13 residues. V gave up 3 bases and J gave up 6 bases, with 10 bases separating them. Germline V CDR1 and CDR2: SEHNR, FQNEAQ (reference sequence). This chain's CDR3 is CASSLLSRDTQYF. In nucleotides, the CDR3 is TGTGCCAGCAGCTTGCTATCCAGGGATACGCAGTATTTT.

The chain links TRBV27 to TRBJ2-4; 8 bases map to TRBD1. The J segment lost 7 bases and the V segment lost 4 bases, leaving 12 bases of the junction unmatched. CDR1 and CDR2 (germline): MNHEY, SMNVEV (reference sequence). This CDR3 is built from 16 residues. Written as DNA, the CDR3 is TGTGCCAGCAGTTCACAACCCCGGACAGGGAGTAACATTCAGTACTTC. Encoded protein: CASSSQPRTGSNIQYF.

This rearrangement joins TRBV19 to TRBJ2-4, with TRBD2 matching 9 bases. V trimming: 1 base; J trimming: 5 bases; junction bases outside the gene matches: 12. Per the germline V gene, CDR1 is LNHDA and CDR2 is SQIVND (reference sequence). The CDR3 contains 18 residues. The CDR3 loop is CASSIAGRVAGAENIQYF. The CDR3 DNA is TGTGCCAGTAGTATAGCAGGCCGGGTAGCGGGGGCTGAAAACATTCAGTACTTC.

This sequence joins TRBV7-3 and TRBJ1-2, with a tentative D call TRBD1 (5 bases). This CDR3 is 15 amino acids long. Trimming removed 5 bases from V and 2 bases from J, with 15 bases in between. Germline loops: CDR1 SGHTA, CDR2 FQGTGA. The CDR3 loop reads CASSPQGELNYGYTF. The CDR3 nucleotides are TGTGCCAGCAGCCCGCAGGGAGAACTAAACTATGGCTACACCTTC.

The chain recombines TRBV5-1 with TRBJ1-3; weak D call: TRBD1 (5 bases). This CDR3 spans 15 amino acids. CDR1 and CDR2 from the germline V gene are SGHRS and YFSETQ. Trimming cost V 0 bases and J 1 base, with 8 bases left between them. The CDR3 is CASSLVGESGNTIYF. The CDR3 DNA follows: TGCGCCAGCAGCTTGGTAGGGGAATCTGGAAACACCATATATTTT.

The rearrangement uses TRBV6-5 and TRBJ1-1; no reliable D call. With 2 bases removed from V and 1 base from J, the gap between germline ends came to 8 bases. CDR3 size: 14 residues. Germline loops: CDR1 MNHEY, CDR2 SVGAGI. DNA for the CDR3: TGTGCCAGCAGTTACGGGCGGCCGAACACTGAAGCTTTCTTT. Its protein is CASSYGRPNTEAFF.

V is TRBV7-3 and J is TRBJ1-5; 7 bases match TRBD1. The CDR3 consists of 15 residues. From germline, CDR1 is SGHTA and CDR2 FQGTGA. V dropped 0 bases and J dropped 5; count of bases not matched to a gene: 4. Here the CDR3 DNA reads TGTGCCAGCAGCTTAACAGGGGGCACGGATCAGCCCCAGCATTTT. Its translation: CASSLTGGTDQPQHF.

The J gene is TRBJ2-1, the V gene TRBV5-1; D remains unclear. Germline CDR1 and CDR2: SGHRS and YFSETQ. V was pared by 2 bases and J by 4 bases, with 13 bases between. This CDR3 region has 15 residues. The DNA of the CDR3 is TGCGCCAGCAGCTTTACACGGACCGGGTACAATGAGCAGTTCTTC. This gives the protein CASSFTRTGYNEQFF.

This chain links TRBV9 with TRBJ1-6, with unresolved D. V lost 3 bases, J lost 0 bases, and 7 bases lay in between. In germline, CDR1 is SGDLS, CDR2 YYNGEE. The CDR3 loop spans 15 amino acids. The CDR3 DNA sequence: TGTGCCAGCAGCGGGCCAGTCTCCTATAATTCACCCCTCCACTTT. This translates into CASSGPVSYNSPLHF. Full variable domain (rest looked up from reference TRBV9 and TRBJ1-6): DSGVTQTPKHLITATGQRVTLRCSPRSGDLSVYWYQQSLDQGLQFLIQYYNGEERAKGNILERFSAQQFPDLHSELNLSSLELGDSALYFCASSGPVSYNSPLHFGNGTRLTVT.

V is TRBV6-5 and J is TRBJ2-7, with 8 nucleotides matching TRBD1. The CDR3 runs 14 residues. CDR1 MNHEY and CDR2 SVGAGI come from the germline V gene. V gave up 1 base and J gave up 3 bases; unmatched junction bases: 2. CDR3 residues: CASSYFGQGYEQYF. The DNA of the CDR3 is TGTGCCAGCAGTTACTTTGGACAGGGCTACGAGCAGTACTTC.